The 22 T cell receptor beta chains listed next were all sequenced from one sample in a study of cytomegalovirus exposure and HLA in healthy donors. Use of 60 Vbeta and 13 Jbeta primers characterized the PCR. The repertoire was sequenced with immunoSEQ multiplex PCR; TCRdb's copy has only in-frame clones and lacks some. Among approximately 170,000 clones listed, 68% were seen once. Sample: PBMCs. These TCRs come from a man aged 50 to 60 in good health and CMV-seronegative.

The chain recombines TRBV6-1 with TRBJ2-5, with 10 nucleotides matching TRBD2. The germline V gene has CDR1 MNHNS and CDR2 SASEGT. The length of the CDR3 is 14 residues. J gave up 5 bases and V 6 bases, and 6 bases lay outside the gene matches. The CDR3 sequence is CASSTAGGRETQYF. DNA for the CDR3: TGTGCCAGCAGCACAGCGGGGGGGCGTGAGACCCAGTACTTC.

The V call is TRBV6-1, the J call TRBJ2-1; tentative D call: TRBD2 (7 bases). V was cut by 4 bases and J by 0 bases, with 13 bases left in between. Germline V gives CDR1 MNHNS, CDR2 SASEGT. CDR3 length: 16 amino acids. CDR3 loop: CASSGGGGSSYNEQFF. The CDR3 bases are TGTGCCAGCAGTGGAGGGGGGGGGAGCTCCTACAATGAGCAGTTCTTC.

For this clone: This sample includes further DNA sequences coding for the same CDR3. The rearrangement joins TRBV28 to TRBJ1-6, with 8 bases that match TRBD1. The CDR3 runs to 16 residues. V was clipped by 6 bases and J by 7 bases; unmatched bases: 11. CDR1 and CDR2 from the germline V gene are MDHEN and SYDVKM. The CDR3 is CASSSPGQGENSPLHF. The CDR3 nucleotides are TGTGCCAGCAGCTCCCCCGGACAGGGTGAAAATTCACCCCTCCACTTT.

As DNA, the CDR3 is TGTGCCAGCAGCTTCTCAGCTACAGGGCCGACCGGGGAGCTGTTTTTT. This codes for CASSFSATGPTGELFF. The V gene is TRBV7-9, the J gene TRBJ2-2; D is perhaps TRBD1 (6 bases). The CDR3 runs 16 residues. V shed 3 bases and J shed 5 bases, with 16 bases lying between them. CDR1 SEHNR and CDR2 FQNEAQ come from the germline V gene (reference sequence).

The rearrangement uses TRBV4-2 and TRBJ2-7; D is perhaps TRBD2 (5 bases). This CDR3 region has 16 residues. V lost 3 bases and J 1 base, leaving 16 bases between the germline ends. Germline CDR1 reads LGHNA; CDR2 reads YNFKEQ. In DNA, the CDR3 is TGTGCCAGCAGCCAGGTTACCAGCGGCAAGTCCTACGAGCAGTACTTC. Translating it yields CASSQVTSGKSYEQYF.

V usage is TRBV5-1 and J usage is TRBJ2-7; 9 bases fit TRBD1. Per the germline V gene, CDR1 is SGHRS and CDR2 is YFSETQ. V trimming: 0 bases; J trimming: 2 bases; junction bases outside the gene matches: 3. The CDR3 totals 15 residues. The CDR3 DNA sequence: TGCGCCAGCAGCTTGGTTCGGGACAGGGCCTACGAGCAGTACTTC. Amino acid sequence: CASSLVRDRAYEQYF.

CDR3 bases: TGTGCCAGCATAGACGGCGGGCTTCCCTACGAGCAGTACTTC. Protein sequence: CASIDGGLPYEQYF. The chain employs TRBV6-1 and TRBJ2-7, with D perhaps TRBD2 (5 bases). V lost 7 bases and J lost 2, with 15 bases in between. Germline CDR1 and CDR2: MNHNS and SASEGT. The CDR3 extends over 14 amino acids.

The J gene is TRBJ1-2, the V gene TRBV4-1; D call uncertain. Germline V gene lookup returns CDR1 MGHRA and CDR2 YSYEKL. The V end lost 2 bases, the J end lost 8 bases, and 12 bases lay between the germline ends. This CDR3 is built from 13 residues. The CDR3 here is CASSQQASQGYTF. The CDR3 DNA reads TGCGCCAGCAGCCAACAGGCCTCTCAGGGCTACACCTTC.

The chain links TRBV5-1 to TRBJ2-2; TRBD2 aligns across 9 bases. The CDR3 runs to 16 residues. V was pared by 0 bases and J by 2 bases, with 2 bases of the junction left unmatched. Germline CDR1 reads SGHRS; CDR2 reads YFSETQ. The CDR3 DNA is TGCGCCAGCAGCTTGGGAGCGGGGGGCAACACCGGGGAGCTGTTTTTT. Residues: CASSLGAGGNTGELFF.

This clone was recorded a few times. Distinct nucleotide sequences in the sample also encode this CDR3. This chain uses TRBV27 with TRBJ1-1; D remains unclear. Trimming took 2 bases from V and 2 from J, leaving 6 bases between them. Germline loops: CDR1 MNHEY, CDR2 SMNVEV (reference sequence). The CDR3 is 13 amino acids. Here the CDR3 reads CASSLGQNTEAFF. The CDR3 region has the DNA TGTGCCAGCAGTTTAGGGCAAAACACTGAAGCTTTCTTT.

Only a few counts were recorded for this clone. This chain links TRBV4-1 with TRBJ1-1; 8 bases fit TRBD1. This CDR3 spans 17 amino acids. With 2 bases clipped from V and 0 bases from J, the junction kept 8 bases outside the gene matches. The germline CDR1 and CDR2 sequences are MGHRA and YSYEKL. Written as DNA, the CDR3 is TGCGCCAGCAGCCAACGACAGGGGTACCCGTTGAACACTGAAGCTTTCTTT. Translation gives CASSQRQGYPLNTEAFF.

The V gene is TRBV18, the J gene TRBJ2-5, with 10 bases fitting TRBD2. Germline CDR1 is KGHSH and CDR2 is LQKENI. Trimming took 3 bases from V and 2 from J; bases not matched to a gene: 6. This CDR3 comprises 16 residues. DNA for the CDR3: TGTGCCAGCTCACCGCTAGCGGGGGATGAGCAAGAGACCCAGTACTTC. This sequence encodes CASSPLAGDEQETQYF.

This chain connects TRBV7-2 to TRBJ2-6, with D unclear. CDR3 length: 15 residues. The V gene lost 8 bases and the J gene lost 0 bases, with 11 bases spanning the gap. In germline, CDR1 is SGHTA, CDR2 FQGNSA. Written as DNA, the CDR3 is TGTGCCAGCTCTGACACCATCTCTGGGGCCAACGTCCTGACTTTC. Protein sequence: CASSDTISGANVLTF.

J is TRBJ2-2 and V is TRBV7-2; 8 bases are shared with TRBD2. The CDR3 spans 16 residues. The trim removed 2 bases at V and 6 bases at J, leaving 8 bases unmatched. Germline V gives CDR1 SGHTA, CDR2 FQGNSA. Here the CDR3 DNA reads TGTGCCAGCAGCTTACAGGCGGGGGGTCTATCCGGGGAGCTGTTTTTT. Translating gives CASSLQAGGLSGELFF.

The chain couples TRBV19 to TRBJ2-3; 8 positions agree with TRBD2. CDR3 length: 13 residues. Looked up from germline, CDR1 is LNHDA and CDR2 is SQIVND (reference sequence). V lost 8 bases to trimming and J lost 3 bases; unmatched junction nucleotides: 4. CDR3 region: CASEAGETDTQYF. The CDR3, as DNA: TGTGCCAGTGAAGCGGGGGAGACAGATACGCAGTATTTT.

This chain uses TRBV28 with TRBJ1-5, with D possibly matching TRBD1 (5 bases). Germline values: CDR1 MDHEN, CDR2 SYDVKM. Trimming removed 7 bases at V and 4 bases at J, with 17 bases between. The CDR3 contains 15 residues. CDR3 region: CASNPTAGINQPQHF. In DNA form, the CDR3 reads TGTGCCAGCAATCCGACGGCAGGGATTAATCAGCCCCAGCATTTT.

This clone was counted only a few times. J is TRBJ2-2 and V is TRBV7-9; D possibly matches TRBD1 or TRBD2 (5 bases each). In germline, CDR1 is SEHNR, CDR2 FQNEAQ (reference sequence). The CDR3 totals 11 residues. CDR3 DNA: TGTGGCACCAGGGAGACCGGGGAGCTGTTTTTT. Translated, it gives CGTRETGELFF.

This clone has just a few counts. This chain links TRBV6-1 with TRBJ1-2; tentative D call: TRBD1 (6 bases). Germline V gene sequence: CDR1 MNHNS, CDR2 SASEGT. V shed 4 bases and J shed 2 bases, with 11 bases lying between them. The CDR3 is 14 residues long. This CDR3 reads CASSGQDTNYGYTF. CDR3 DNA: TGTGCCAGCAGTGGACAGGATACAAACTATGGCTACACCTTC.

J is TRBJ1-4 and V is TRBV6-5; a weak D match, TRBD1 (6 bases). This CDR3 region has 16 residues. Germline V gives CDR1 MNHEY, CDR2 SVGAGI. Trimming shortened V by 0 bases and J by 2 bases, and 10 bases separated the two germline ends. The CDR3: CASSYSGGGTNEKLFF. Here the CDR3 DNA reads TGTGCCAGCAGTTACTCGGGCGGGGGCACTAATGAAAAACTGTTTTTT.

The chain combines TRBV5-4 with TRBJ1-2, with a tentative D call TRBD1 (6 bases). The ends were cut back, 5 bases at V and 5 bases at J, with 22 bases in the middle. The CDR3 has 16 amino acids. Germline loops: CDR1 SGHNT, CDR2 YYREEE (reference sequence). The CDR3 coding sequence is TGTGCCAGCAGTCATAGTGCTGCGGGGGCGCAATATGGCTACACCTTC. It translates to CASSHSAAGAQYGYTF.

The chain recombines TRBV2 with TRBJ1-5, with 11 bases matching TRBD1. This CDR3 has 15 amino acids. V lost 5 bases to trimming and J lost 7 bases; unmatched junction nucleotides: 7. Germline V gives CDR1 SNHLY, CDR2 FYNNEI. CDR3 loop: CASSSGQGGGQPQHF. Written as DNA, the CDR3 is TGTGCCAGCAGTTCGGGACAGGGGGGCGGACAGCCCCAGCATTTT.

The table lists this clone with a few counts. The chain combines TRBV5-1 with TRBJ1-1; 9 positions match TRBD1. The CDR3 totals 17 residues. Trimming at V came to 6 bases and at J to 0 bases, leaving 12 bases not matched to a gene. Germline CDR1 is SGHRS and CDR2 is YFSETQ. This CDR3 reads CASMPGQGFLMNTEAFF. As DNA, the CDR3 is TGCGCCAGCATGCCGGGACAGGGCTTTTTAATGAACACTGAAGCTTTCTTT.